One and the same sample provided the 25 T cell receptor beta chains below, sequenced in a study of control samples from healthy donors and cancer patients. Clones were sequenced by immunoSEQ multiplex PCR, and TCRdb holds only the in-frame ones, with some missing. The data show roughly 180,000 clones, with over 85% seen just once and about 4% held by the top ten. Sequencing was carried out using blood. Receptors originate from a woman aged 55-70 years in good health.

The CDR3 reads CAIKQDRSGNTIYF. The CDR3 nucleotides are TGTGCCATCAAGCAGGATCGCTCTGGAAACACCATATATTTT. V is TRBV10-3 and J is TRBJ1-3, with no clear D. Germline V gene sequence: CDR1 ENHRY, CDR2 SYGVKD. This CDR3 spans 14 amino acids. V was trimmed by 7 bases and J by 0 bases, leaving 10 bases between them.

CDR3 protein: CASSSPGQISYEQYF. The CDR3 DNA is TGTGCCAGCAGCTCCCCGGGACAGATTTCCTACGAGCAGTACTTC. The rearrangement uses TRBV6-6 and TRBJ2-7; TRBD1 matches at 7 bases. The germline V gene encodes CDR1 MNHNY and CDR2 SVGAGI (reference sequence). The CDR3 has 15 residues. The V and J ends lost 6 bases and 1 base, in that order; junction bases with no gene match: 9.

This chain links TRBV7-6 with TRBJ1-4; D uncertain. Germline V gene sequence: CDR1 SGHVS, CDR2 FNYEAQ. V was trimmed by 6 bases and J by 8 bases, leaving 16 bases between them. The CDR3 contains 14 residues. DNA for the CDR3: TGTGCCAGCAGGGTCGAACAGATAGGGGAAAAACTGTTTTTT. Translation: CASRVEQIGEKLFF.

The chain recombines TRBV7-2 with TRBJ2-5, with no clear D. CDR3 length: 14 residues. Deletions cut 5 bases from V and 7 bases from J, with 17 bases between. Germline values: CDR1 SGHTA, CDR2 FQGNSA. The CDR3 nucleotides are TGTGCCAGCAGCCTCTCACCCCGGGTGGGGACCCAGTACTTC. It codes for CASSLSPRVGTQYF.

The gene calls are TRBV9 and TRBJ1-1, with 7 bases aligning to TRBD1. V gave up 1 base and J gave up 3 bases; unmatched junction bases: 9. From germline, CDR1 is SGDLS and CDR2 YYNGEE. The CDR3 length is 16 residues. The CDR3 here is CASSVTGEFRHTEAFF. The CDR3 coding sequence is TGTGCCAGCAGCGTAACAGGGGAATTTAGGCACACTGAAGCTTTCTTT.

The chain combines TRBV30 with TRBJ1-4, with D possibly TRBD1 on 6 matching bases. This CDR3 has 12 residues. V lost 0 bases, J lost 7 bases, and 6 bases lay in between. Germline V gene data show CDR1 as GTSNPN and CDR2 as SVGIG (reference sequence). The CDR3 nucleotides are TGTGCCTGGAGTGTAGGGGGTGAAAAACTGTTTTTT. As protein: CAWSVGGEKLFF.

In its sample, this clone was seen once. V gene TRBV12-3 or TRBV12-4 combines with J gene TRBJ2-7, with 10 bases identical to TRBD1. The CDR3 has 13 residues. With 6 bases clipped from V and 5 bases from J, the junction kept 4 bases outside the gene matches. Written as DNA, the CDR3 is TGTGCCAGCAGCCGGGACAGGGGTCACGAGCAGTACTTC. This gives the protein CASSRDRGHEQYF.

The chain links TRBV30 to TRBJ2-1; no clear D. Trimming removed 5 bases from V and 5 bases from J, with 10 bases in between. Germline CDR1 reads GTSNPN; CDR2 reads SVGIG (reference sequence). This CDR3 is 12 amino acids long. CDR3 region: CAWGRRDNEQFF. CDR3 nucleotides: TGTGCCTGGGGGCGGAGAGACAATGAGCAGTTCTTC.

A single count supports this clone. The J gene is TRBJ1-5, the V gene TRBV10-3; D is ambiguous. The CDR3 loop spans 13 amino acids. Germline CDR1 and CDR2: ENHRY and SYGVKD. V was shortened by 6 bases and J by 6 bases, with 12 bases between the two germline ends. CDR3 DNA sequence: TGTGCCATCAGCCTATCCGGAGGTCAGCCCCAGCATTTT. Its translation is CAISLSGGQPQHF.

The V and J genes are TRBV4-3 and TRBJ2-3, with D perhaps given as TRBD1 or TRBD2 (5 bases each). V was pared by 0 bases and J by 6 bases, with 13 bases between. Germline V gene lookup returns CDR1 LGHNA and CDR2 YSLEER. The CDR3 is 15 amino acids. This chain's CDR3 is CASSQDTRGGDTQYF. The CDR3, as DNA: TGCGCCAGCAGCCAAGATACCCGGGGCGGGGATACGCAGTATTTT.

V is TRBV27 and J is TRBJ1-2, with D perhaps matching TRBD1 (5 bases). This CDR3 is built from 13 residues. Trimming shortened V by 5 bases and J by 12 bases, and 19 bases separated the two germline ends. Germline CDR1 is MNHEY and CDR2 is SMNVEV (reference sequence). Written as DNA, the CDR3 is TGTGCCAGCAGTCCCTCAGGGTTCGAAGGCCACACCTTC. It specifies CASSPSGFEGHTF.

The chain uses TRBV30 and TRBJ1-5; the D is unclear. Germline CDR1 is GTSNPN and CDR2 is SVGIG (reference sequence). The CDR3 is 15 residues long. V shed 0 bases and J shed 0 bases, with 9 bases lying between them. Here the CDR3 DNA reads TGTGCCTGGAGTGTTGGCGGGCATAGCAATCAGCCCCAGCATTTT. Protein product: CAWSVGGHSNQPQHF.

CDR3 in DNA: TGTGCCAGCAGTTATCCACCAACAGGGGTATCGAGCAATCAGCCCCAGCATTTT. It yields the protein CASSYPPTGVSSNQPQHF. This rearrangement joins TRBV6-2 or TRBV6-3 to TRBJ1-5, with 7 bases identical to TRBD1. CDR3 length: 18 residues. V shed 3 bases, J shed 1 base, and the junction held 12 bases outside the gene matches. From germline, CDR1 is MNHEY and CDR2 SVGEGT.

The chain uses TRBV7-2 and TRBJ2-2, with 9 positions matching TRBD1. CDR1 and CDR2 from the germline V gene are SGHTA and FQGNSA. J gave up 6 bases and V 5 bases, and 7 bases lay outside the gene matches. The CDR3 spans 15 residues. CDR3 nucleotide sequence: TGTGCCAGCAGCGTCACCGGGACAGGGCCCGGGGAGCTGTTTTTT. Translating it yields CASSVTGTGPGELFF.

This clone was seen a handful of times. CDR3 coding DNA: TGTGCCAGCAGCCCCCTGACAGGGGCCCCGGCTTTCTTT. Its protein is CASSPLTGAPAFF. This chain connects TRBV7-9 to TRBJ1-1; TRBD1 agrees at 8 bases. This CDR3 contains 13 residues. V lost 5 bases to trimming and J lost 11 bases; unmatched junction nucleotides: 10. Germline values: CDR1 SEHNR, CDR2 FQNEAQ (reference sequence).

The chain uses TRBV18 and TRBJ1-6; a possible D gene is TRBD1 (5 bases). This CDR3 spans 13 amino acids. Germline-derived CDR1 and CDR2 are KGHSH and LQKENI. V was trimmed by 3 bases and J by 11 bases, leaving 11 bases between them. This CDR3 reads CASSPSLGAPLHF. In DNA, the CDR3 is TGTGCCAGCTCACCTTCTCTGGGGGCACCCCTCCACTTT.

The rearrangement links TRBV19 to TRBJ1-1; a possible D gene is TRBD1 (5 bases). Looked up from germline, CDR1 is LNHDA and CDR2 is SQIVND (reference sequence). V was shortened by 5 bases and J by 5 bases, with 12 bases between the two germline ends. This CDR3 comprises 13 residues. CDR3: CASSHHRQTEAFF. The CDR3 DNA reads TGTGCCAGTAGTCACCATCGACAGACTGAAGCTTTCTTT.

J is TRBJ1-4 and V is TRBV5-1; 12 nucleotides match TRBD1. CDR3 length: 17 amino acids. CDR1 SGHRS and CDR2 YFSETQ come from the germline V gene. Trimming at V came to 5 bases and at J to 8 bases, leaving 13 bases not matched to a gene. CDR3 amino acids: CASSSGTGGIFVEKLFF. CDR3 bases: TGCGCCAGCAGTTCCGGGACAGGGGGCATTTTCGTGGAAAAACTGTTTTTT.

This chain uses TRBV30 with TRBJ1-4, with D possibly being TRBD1 (5 bases). V was pared by 8 bases and J by 5 bases, with 15 bases between. CDR3 length equals 13 residues. Germline CDR1 GTSNPN, CDR2 SVGIG (reference sequence). The CDR3 protein is CAGGGDTNEKLFF. Written as DNA, the CDR3 is TGTGCCGGGGGTGGGGATACGAATGAAAAACTGTTTTTT. Filled out from reference TRBV30 and TRBJ1-4, the complete variable domain reads SQTIHQWPATLVQPVGSPLSLECTVEGTSNPNLYWYRQAAGRGLQLLFYSVGIGQISSEVPQNLSASRPQDRQFILSSKKLLLSDSGFYLCAGGGDTNEKLFFGSGTQLSVL.

The table lists this clone with a count of one. The chain uses TRBV6-5 and TRBJ1-1; no clear D. The V gene lost 2 bases and the J gene lost 1 base, with 8 bases spanning the gap. This CDR3 is 14 amino acids long. Germline V gene data show CDR1 as MNHEY and CDR2 as SVGAGI. CDR3 bases: TGTGCCAGCAGTTACGATTGGAAGAACACTGAAGCTTTCTTT. Residues: CASSYDWKNTEAFF.

This clone is a singleton in its sample. The chain couples TRBV10-3 to TRBJ1-2, with no clear D. Germline-derived CDR1 and CDR2 are ENHRY and SYGVKD. V dropped 10 bases and J dropped 4 bases, with 16 bases sitting between them. CDR3 size: 13 residues. The CDR3 sequence: CATKDLSLYGYTF. CDR3 sequence (DNA): TGTGCCACCAAGGACCTCAGCCTCTATGGCTACACCTTC.

The J gene is TRBJ1-3, the V gene TRBV30; possibly TRBD1 for D (6 bases). The CDR3 covers 15 residues. V dropped 4 bases and J dropped 0 bases, with 13 bases sitting between them. Germline V CDR1 and CDR2: GTSNPN, SVGIG (reference sequence). CDR3 sequence (DNA): TGTGCCTGGATTCTTGGACAGAGCTCTGGAAACACCATATATTTT. Its protein product is CAWILGQSSGNTIYF.

On this clone itself: A read error is likely, as this CDR3 ends without the conserved phenylalanine or tryptophan. The DNA is left out, because the CDR3 cannot be placed on it with certainty; the CDR3 is given as TCRdb lists it. This sequence joins TRBV10-1 and TRBJ1-2. In germline, CDR1 is WNHNN, CDR2 SYGVQD (reference sequence). The CDR3 has 8 residues if both end residues are counted. The CDR3: CASKTWRD.

The rearrangement uses TRBV19 and TRBJ2-2; D remains unclear. The CDR3 totals 13 residues. Germline CDR1 is LNHDA and CDR2 is SQIVND (reference sequence). V lost 5 bases, J lost 4 bases, and 8 bases lay in between. This CDR3 reads CASSRQTTGELFF. In DNA form, the CDR3 reads TGTGCCAGTAGTCGCCAGACCACCGGGGAGCTGTTTTTT. The full variable domain, in which reference TRBV19 and TRBJ2-2 provide the parts outside the CDR3, is DGGITQSPKYLFRKEGQNVTLSCEQNLNHDAMYWYRQDPGQGLRLIYYSQIVNDFQKGDIAEGYSVSREKKESFPLTVTSAQKNPTAFYLCASSRQTTGELFFGEGSRLTVL.

The chain joins TRBV6-5 to TRBJ1-1; D is perhaps TRBD1 (6 bases). The germline CDR1 and CDR2 sequences are MNHEY and SVGAGI. V lost 7 bases to trimming and J lost 5 bases, with 17 bases between them. The CDR3 contains 14 residues. The CDR3 sequence is CASISNREGTEAFF. In DNA form, the CDR3 reads TGTGCCAGCATCAGTAACAGGGAGGGAACTGAAGCTTTCTTT.